This T cell receptor (beta chain) was profiled in a study of neurological immune-mediated disorders. cDNA synthesis was performed by 5'RACE with 10-nucleotide random UMIs. Via MiXCR, TCRdb re-called the 5' RACE reads, giving one row per CDR3 protein. The repertoire holds 55,000 to 70,000 distinct CDR3 sequences, 2.5% to 4% seen once, with roughly 5.2% in the top ten. Source material was 2 million unsorted PBMCs, stored at -80 °C in RNAlater. CDR1 and CDR2 (germline): SGDLS, YYNGEE. CDR3 length equals 15 residues. The V end lost 4 bases, the J end lost 3 bases, and 13 bases lay between the germline ends. This clonotype was observed at least ten times. The antigen is not known. Study-wide results and limits: It was HTLV-1-associated myelopathy that showed the most TCR clonal expansion, while multiple sclerosis showed the least, falling below healthy controls. The study found no CDR3 amino acid sequences shared by expanded clones across subjects, suggesting private repertoires in all groups.

This TCR came from a woman in her fifties or sixties with multiple sclerosis. The sample taken for sequencing was PBMCs. The chain joins TRBV9 to TRBJ2-2; no firm D call. The CDR3 DNA reads TGTGCCAGCAGCCCCCATCAGTGGGACACCGGGGAGCTGTTTTTT. Protein sequence: CASSPHQWDTGELFF.